Detailed here is one T cell receptor beta chain. What it binds is not known. This table comes from immunoSEQ multiplex PCR, and its TCRdb copy is limited to in-frame clones, with some not included. Of over 150,000 clones in the sample, 70% to 85% were seen once. The sample belongs to a study of cytomegalovirus exposure and HLA in healthy donors. Study-level background: The same platform was used for the 110 or so validation repertoires and the approximately 670 first-cohort repertoires, a later analysis reported.

Per germline, CDR1 MNHEY and CDR2 SVGAGI. Trimming left V 8 bases short and J 2 bases short, with 15 bases between. This CDR3 is built from 14 residues. Findings and caveats of the study: CMV antigen specificity was confirmed in vitro for a few CMV-associated chains. It was found in a later analysis that first-cohort TCR clusters tended to co-occur in the 130 or so validation repertoires. Altogether, 160 or so TCR beta chains were recorded as cytomegalovirus-associated.

The chain uses TRBV6-5 and TRBJ1-2; D remains unclear. Specimen: PBMCs. This clonotype was obtained from a woman in her 30s in good health and CMV-seropositive. CDR3 sequence: CASRKPGENYGYTF. CDR3 bases: TGTGCCAGCCGAAAACCCGGGGAGAACTATGGCTACACCTTC.